This TCR beta chain was captured by sequencing in a study of response to subunit inactivated influenza vaccine. In TCRdb, the RT-PCR reads were re-called with MiXCR into one record per CDR3 protein. In the table there are about 700,000 distinct CDR3 sequences, more than 11% of which are singletons. Study outcomes and limitations: The study's authors posited that every seasonal influenza vaccination enlists few new T cells.

Trimming took off 1 base at V and 1 base at J, with 15 bases between the two ends. This CDR3 has 16 residues. The germline V gene encodes CDR1 SGHKS and CDR2 YYEKEE (reference sequence). A remark on this clonotype: Its antigen is not identified.

This clonotype was obtained from a man aged 45 to 65 who received an inactivated influenza vaccine. Sequences were derived from PBMCs from blood, sampled approximately 15 days before vaccination. The chain combines TRBV5-5 with TRBJ2-7, with D perhaps TRBD2 (5 bases). The CDR3: CASSLSGLPTSYEQYF. CDR3 coding DNA: TGTGCCAGCAGCTTGTCCGGACTCCCAACTTCCTACGAGCAGTACTTC.